This TCR beta chain was identified during a study of T cell responses to AZD1222 COVID-19 vaccine. TCRdb keeps only in-frame clones here, not all; method: immunoSEQ multiplex PCR. The table has over 100,000 clones, 80% to 95% seen once. General study results and limits: In all cases, repertoires were sampled only after the peak T cell response.

Of note for this clone: Its antigen remains unidentified.

Germline assignment: CDR1 MGHRA and CDR2 YSYEKL. The CDR3 is 17 residues long. J lost 8 bases, V lost 8 bases, and 23 bases had no gene match. This chain joins TRBV4-1 and TRBJ1-2; 7 bases agree with TRBD1. The input for sequencing was peripheral blood, taken on day 0 of AZD1222 vaccination. This TCR came from an adult in good health. The chain's CDR3 is CASGWPANPQGGKGYTF. Here the CDR3 DNA reads TGCGCCAGCGGATGGCCCGCAAACCCCCAGGGGGGTAAGGGCTACACCTTC.